These 29 T cell receptor beta chains originate from one sample sequenced in a study of T cell responses to AZD1222 COVID-19 vaccine. Repertoires were generated with immunoSEQ multiplex PCR, while TCRdb's copy carries only in-frame clones and drops some. Found here are fewer than 100,000 clones, 88% of them singletons; the top ten hold under 25%. The source was peripheral blood, collected on day 0 of AZD1222 vaccination. The receptors stem from an adult in good health.

The rearrangement uses TRBV28 and TRBJ1-2, with 8 bases that match TRBD1. Germline CDR1 is MDHEN and CDR2 is SYDVKM. The CDR3 sequence is 15 residues long. Trimming cost V 4 bases and J 1 base; bases outside gene matches: 5. For the CDR3, the DNA is TGTGCCAGCAGTTCAAGGACAGGGCTTAACTATGGCTACACCTTC. Protein: CASSSRTGLNYGYTF.

This clone has a single count. This rearrangement joins TRBV4-3 to TRBJ1-6; D call uncertain. Germline loops: CDR1 LGHNA, CDR2 YSLEER. The CDR3 is made up of 16 amino acids. V was cut by 0 bases and J by 5 bases, with 11 bases left in between. The CDR3 DNA is TGCGCCAGCAGCCAAGATGGGAAGCAAAATAATTCACCCCTCCACTTT. As protein: CASSQDGKQNNSPLHF.

The chain recombines TRBV28 with TRBJ2-2, with D maybe TRBD2 (6 bases). Germline CDR1 reads MDHEN; CDR2 reads SYDVKM. Trimming pared 8 bases from V and 0 bases from J, leaving 7 bases between. The CDR3 spans 13 residues. The CDR3 region has the DNA TGTGCCAGCGGGAGGCCGAACACCGGGGAGCTGTTTTTT. This sequence encodes CASGRPNTGELFF.

The CDR3 region is CASSVGGTTNEKLFF. CDR3 coding DNA: TGTGCCAGCAGCGTCGGGGGCACAACTAATGAAAAACTGTTTTTT. The chain carries TRBV11-2 and TRBJ1-4; maybe TRBD1 (6 bases). This CDR3 region has 15 residues. V was clipped by 5 bases and J by 0 bases, with 10 bases between them. CDR1 SGHAT and CDR2 FQNNGV come from the germline V gene.

The CDR3 sequence is CATSREGQQRNEQYF. In nucleotides, the CDR3 is TGTGCCACCAGCAGAGAGGGACAGCAGAGGAACGAGCAGTACTTC. The chain couples TRBV15 to TRBJ2-7, with 7 bases fitting TRBD1. Germline V gives CDR1 LNHNV, CDR2 YYDKDF (reference sequence). With 0 bases clipped from V and 5 bases from J, the junction kept 7 bases outside the gene matches. CDR3 length equals 15 residues.

This chain links TRBV29-1 with TRBJ1-5; 8 bases are shared with TRBD1. CDR3 size: 14 residues. The V gene end was trimmed by 7 bases and the J gene end by 4 bases; junction bases not matched to a gene: 9. Germline V gives CDR1 SQVTM, CDR2 ANQGSEA. The DNA of the CDR3 is TGCAGCGACAGGGGGACCAAACTAAATCAGCCCCAGCATTTT. Protein: CSDRGTKLNQPQHF. The full variable domain, rest sourced from reference TRBV29-1 and TRBJ1-5, is SAVISQKPSRDICQRGTSLTIQCQVDSQVTMMFWYRQQPGQSLTLIATANQGSEATYESGFVIDKFPISRPNLTFSTLTVSNMSPEDSSIYLCSDRGTKLNQPQHFGDGTRLSIL.

V and J are TRBV11-2 and TRBJ2-7, with D perhaps TRBD1 (5 bases). CDR1 and CDR2 (germline): SGHAT, FQNNGV. CDR3 length: 14 residues. The V end lost 1 base, the J end lost 7 bases, and 14 bases lay between the germline ends. This CDR3 is CASSLGQPAGEQYF. The CDR3 bases are TGTGCCAGCAGCTTAGGACAGCCCGCTGGGGAGCAGTACTTC.

A few counts support this clone. This rearrangement joins TRBV24-1 to TRBJ2-3, with 7 nucleotides matching TRBD2. After removal of 4 bases from V and 0 bases from J, the junction contained 3 bases not matched to a gene. Looked up from germline, CDR1 is KGHDR and CDR2 is SFDVKD. This CDR3 is built from 15 residues. Here the CDR3 DNA reads TGTGCCACCAGTGAGGGGGGGATAAGCACAGATACGCAGTATTTT. It translates to CATSEGGISTDTQYF.

J is TRBJ1-1 and V is TRBV12-5; a weak D match, TRBD1 (5 bases). V lost 5 bases and J 1 base, leaving 8 bases between the germline ends. CDR3 size: 13 residues. Germline CDR1 LGHNT, CDR2 FRNRAP. The CDR3 coding sequence is TGTGCTAGTGGTGGGACGGGGAACACTGAAGCTTTCTTT. It encodes CASGGTGNTEAFF. The complete variable domain, with remaining parts taken from reference TRBV12-5 and TRBJ1-1, reads DARVTQTPRHKVTEMGQEVTMRCQPILGHNTVFWYRQTMMQGLELLAYFRNRAPLDDSGMPKDRFSAEMPDATLATLKIQPSEPRDSAVYFCASGGTGNTEAFFGQGTRLTVV.

The chain employs TRBV29-1 and TRBJ1-1; possibly TRBD1 for D (5 bases). The CDR3 length is 14 residues. V shed 2 bases and J shed 8 bases, with 18 bases lying between them. Germline values: CDR1 SQVTM, CDR2 ANQGSEA. CDR3 DNA sequence: TGCAGCGTTGAAAGGGGCTCAGGGCGTCAAGAAGCTTTCTTT. It yields the protein CSVERGSGRQEAFF.

In its sample, this clone was seen a few times. This sequence joins TRBV7-9 and TRBJ2-7; D possibly corresponds to TRBD2 (6 bases). Germline values: CDR1 SEHNR, CDR2 FQNEAQ (reference sequence). This CDR3 has 17 residues. V was trimmed by 5 bases and J by 1 base, leaving 21 bases between them. CDR3 residues: CASSPPGGGDSSYEQYF. CDR3 nucleotide sequence: TGTGCCAGCAGCCCCCCCGGTGGAGGGGATTCTTCCTACGAGCAGTACTTC.

This rearrangement joins TRBV7-3 to TRBJ2-1, with 7 positions matching TRBD2. The CDR3 extends over 15 amino acids. CDR1 is SGHTA and CDR2 is FQGTGA in the germline V gene. J lost 2 bases, V lost 5 bases, and 6 bases had no gene match. CDR3 region: CASSPASGAYNEQFF. The CDR3 DNA sequence: TGTGCCAGCAGCCCCGCCAGCGGGGCCTACAATGAGCAGTTCTTC.

The chain carries TRBV6-5 and TRBJ1-4, with D hard to call. Germline loops: CDR1 MNHEY, CDR2 SVGAGI. Trimming removed 6 bases at V and 0 bases at J, with 8 bases between. The CDR3 extends over 14 amino acids. CDR3 in amino acids: CASRPWATNEKLFF. The CDR3 nucleotides are TGTGCCAGCAGGCCCTGGGCAACTAATGAAAAACTGTTTTTT.

The chain joins TRBV20-1 to TRBJ1-2; no definite D call. V shed 6 bases and J shed 5 bases, with 7 bases lying between them. The germline V gene encodes CDR1 DFQATT and CDR2 SNEGSKA (reference sequence). CDR3 length: 10 residues. The CDR3 bases are TGCAGTGCCTCCCATTATGGCTACACCTTC. Translated: CSASHYGYTF.

The rearrangement joins TRBV24-1 to TRBJ1-5; 9 nucleotides line up with TRBD1. With V trimmed by 7 bases and J by 5 bases, 17 bases remained unmatched. CDR3 length: 18 amino acids. Germline CDR1 KGHDR, CDR2 SFDVKD. CDR3 in DNA: TGTGCCACCAGCCGGGACAGGGCTTACTTCTCCTCTGATCAGCCCCAGCATTTT. Protein sequence: CATSRDRAYFSSDQPQHF.

This clone was detected once. The CDR3 DNA reads as TGTGCCAGCAGCCAAGATCTGCGGACTCATAATGAGCAGTTCTTC. Its protein product is CASSQDLRTHNEQFF. This chain links TRBV3-1 (or the pseudogene TRBV3-2) with TRBJ2-1, with a weak D call TRBD2 (5 bases). Between the trimmed V and J ends, which lost 0 bases and 7 bases, there was a span of 13 bases. This CDR3 spans 15 amino acids. Per the germline V gene, CDR1 is LGHDT and CDR2 is YNNKEL (reference sequence).

This chain connects TRBV28 to TRBJ1-5; a possible D gene is TRBD1 (6 bases). Germline V gives CDR1 MDHEN, CDR2 SYDVKM. The CDR3 is 14 amino acids. V lost 7 bases to trimming and J lost 7 bases, with 17 bases between them. This CDR3 is CASIEQGGGQPQHF. DNA of the CDR3: TGTGCCAGCATTGAACAGGGTGGAGGACAGCCCCAGCATTTT.

This sequence joins TRBV6-4 and TRBJ2-5, with D possibly TRBD1 on 5 matching bases. The CDR3 contains 13 residues. Per the germline V gene, CDR1 is MRHNA and CDR2 is SNTAGT. With 3 bases removed from V and 5 bases from J, the gap between germline ends came to 10 bases. The CDR3 region has the DNA TGTGCCAGCAGTGAACAAGCAGGGGAGACCCAGTACTTC. Translating gives CASSEQAGETQYF.

The chain is built from TRBV4-3 and TRBJ1-2; 9 positions match TRBD1. Germline CDR1 is LGHNA and CDR2 is YSLEER. The CDR3 runs to 18 residues. V lost 3 bases and J lost 6; bases outside the gene matches: 17. CDR3 loop: CASSQDWQGQGAYDGYTF. CDR3 DNA: TGCGCCAGCAGCCAGGATTGGCAGGGACAGGGAGCTTACGATGGCTACACCTTC.

This rearrangement joins TRBV7-9 to TRBJ1-2; D is unclear. Between the trimmed V and J ends, which lost 5 bases and 4 bases, there was a span of 8 bases. In germline, CDR1 is SEHNR, CDR2 FQNEAQ (reference sequence). This CDR3 has 12 residues. The CDR3 region is CASSPGSYGYTF. The DNA for the CDR3 is TGTGCCAGCAGCCCGGGGAGCTATGGCTACACCTTC. The entire variable domain, with the rest obtained from reference TRBV7-9 and TRBJ1-2, is as follows: DTGVSQNPRHKITKRGQNVTFRCDPISEHNRLYWYRQTLGQGPEFLTYFQNEAQLEKSRLLSDRFSAERPKGSFSTLEIQRTEQGDSAMYLCASSPGSYGYTFGSGTRLTVV.

This sequence joins TRBV5-4 and TRBJ2-7; possible D gene TRBD1, 5 bases. The CDR3 contains 13 residues. V was clipped by 3 bases and J by 6 bases, with 13 bases between them. Germline CDR1 reads SGHNT; CDR2 reads YYREEE (reference sequence). The DNA for the CDR3 is TGTGCCAGCAGCTACACCAGGGCTCGCGAGCAGTACTTC. As protein: CASSYTRAREQYF.

The V gene is TRBV6-5, the J gene TRBJ2-2; possible D gene TRBD2, 6 bases. V was clipped by 0 bases and J by 4 bases, with 12 bases between them. The CDR3 has 16 amino acids. The germline V gene has CDR1 MNHEY and CDR2 SVGAGI. This CDR3 is CASSYSREWATGELFF. The CDR3 nucleotides are TGTGCCAGCAGTTACTCGCGGGAATGGGCCACCGGGGAGCTGTTTTTT.

V usage is TRBV5-6 and J usage is TRBJ2-7, with 12 bases identical to TRBD2. Trimming removed 4 bases from V and 7 bases from J; junction bases left unmatched: 6. This CDR3 comprises 14 residues. CDR1 SGHDT and CDR2 YYEEEE come from the germline V gene. CDR3 sequence (DNA): TGTGCCAGCAGCCGACTAGCGGGAGTGGGAGAGCAGTACTTC. It translates to CASSRLAGVGEQYF.

This rearrangement joins TRBV6-5 to TRBJ2-7; possible D gene TRBD2, 5 bases. The CDR3 runs 13 residues. The germline V gene has CDR1 MNHEY and CDR2 SVGAGI. V gave up 8 bases and J gave up 5 bases, with 16 bases separating them. CDR3 bases: TGTGCCAGCGCTATGAACACGGGAAACGAGCAGTACTTC. As protein: CASAMNTGNEQYF.

The chain carries TRBV12-3 or TRBV12-4 and TRBJ1-1; no definite D call. The CDR3 length is 12 residues. Trimming took 1 base from V and 11 from J, leaving 11 bases between them. CDR3 sequence: CASSLGSSPAFF. In nucleotides, the CDR3 is TGTGCCAGCAGTTTAGGCAGTTCACCGGCTTTCTTT.

The genes are TRBV5-4 and TRBJ2-7, with D uncertain. Looked up from germline, CDR1 is SGHNT and CDR2 is YYREEE (reference sequence). The CDR3 runs to 12 residues. V lost 3 bases and J 3 bases, leaving 7 bases between the germline ends. The CDR3 sequence is CASSSTGYEQYF. The CDR3 nucleotides are TGTGCCAGCAGCTCCACGGGCTACGAGCAGTACTTC.

This chain uses TRBV7-9 with TRBJ1-1, with TRBD1 identical over 8 bases. The CDR3 spans 15 residues. The V segment lost 5 bases and the J segment 5 bases; nucleotides outside the gene matches: 10. Germline CDR1 and CDR2: SEHNR and FQNEAQ (reference sequence). This chain's CDR3 is CASSQKQGVRTEAFF. The CDR3 DNA reads as TGTGCCAGCAGCCAAAAACAGGGGGTGAGGACTGAAGCTTTCTTT.

The CDR3 here is CATQGEFLSGNTIYF. The CDR3 nucleotides are TGTGCCACTCAAGGAGAGTTTTTGTCTGGAAACACCATATATTTT. J is TRBJ1-3 and V is TRBV6-5, with D unclear. The CDR3 consists of 15 residues. Germline CDR1 and CDR2: MNHEY and SVGAGI. The V end was cut by 10 bases, the J end by 1 base, with 17 bases between.

The J gene is TRBJ1-4, the V gene TRBV5-6; TRBD1 matches 7 bases. Germline V gives CDR1 SGHDT, CDR2 YYEEEE. The V segment lost 3 bases and the J segment 7 bases; nucleotides outside the gene matches: 6. CDR3 length equals 14 residues. The CDR3 loop reads CASSSTGAGEKLFF. DNA for the CDR3: TGTGCCAGCAGCTCCACAGGGGCGGGTGAAAAACTGTTTTTT.